This T cell receptor (beta chain) is from a study of OX40 agonist ivuxolimab in advanced cancers. Study information: Given to patients was ivuxolimab, an agonistic anti-OX40 (CD134) antibody.

Losses at the gene ends were 6 bases for V and 11 bases for J; bases not matched to a gene: 12. The V gene's germline CDR1 is SGHTA and CDR2 FQGTGA. This CDR3 spans 13 amino acids. Blood got drawn at baseline, again on cycle 4 day 1, and then on cycle 7 day 1. The data were produced by immunoSEQ multiplex PCR, yet TCRdb's version contains in-frame clones alone and is incomplete. Of some 22,000 clones detected, over 70% appear once; the ten largest clones hold 9.5% to 10%. The source is an adult with an advanced solid tumor such as melanoma, head and neck, liver or kidney cancer. The chain links TRBV7-3 to TRBJ2-5, with 7 bases aligning to TRBD2. The starting material was CD4+ or CD8+ T cells sorted from blood, obtained in a trial of the OX40 agonist ivuxolimab. The DNA for the CDR3 is TGTGCCAGCAGTCGGACGGCGCGGGAGATGCAGTACTTC. Translation gives CASSRTAREMQYF.